The next 20 T cell receptor beta chains were all read from a single sample in a study of blood T cell repertoires in COVID-19. Generated by immunoSEQ multiplex PCR, the TCRdb table keeps only in-frame clones and is missing some. The sample lists about 500,000 clones, roughly 87% occurring once. The sequencing sample was made of peripheral blood. The origin of the receptors is a man in his late teens or twenties with COVID-19, enrolled during active disease.

V and J are TRBV11-3 and TRBJ1-1, with 11 bases lining up with TRBD1. Germline V CDR1 and CDR2: SGHNT, YENEEA. CDR3 length: 14 amino acids. The V and J ends lost 2 bases and 8 bases, in that order; junction bases with no gene match: 4. The CDR3 bases are TGTGCCAGCAGCTTACGGACAGGGGGCCCCGAAGCTTTCTTT. It codes for CASSLRTGGPEAFF.

The chain joins TRBV7-6 to TRBJ2-3, with a possible D match to TRBD2 (6 bases). The V gene lost 4 bases and the J gene lost 5 bases, with 16 bases spanning the gap. The CDR3 spans 15 residues. Germline V gene sequence: CDR1 SGHVS, CDR2 FNYEAQ. This chain's CDR3 is CASSSHGGGIDTQYF. In DNA form, the CDR3 reads TGTGCCAGCAGCTCCCACGGTGGGGGGATAGATACGCAGTATTTT.

This chain uses TRBV19 with TRBJ2-7; TRBD2 matches 7 bases. V was clipped by 3 bases and J by 4 bases; unmatched bases: 9. There are 15 residues in the CDR3. Germline lookup yields CDR1 LNHDA and CDR2 SQIVND (reference sequence). Written as DNA, the CDR3 is TGTGCCAGTAGTATTGTTGCTAGCGGAAGTTACGAGCAGTACTTC. It translates to CASSIVASGSYEQYF.

The chain employs TRBV21-1 and TRBJ2-5; the table's D call of TRBD1 was not tested on the DNA. TRBV21-1 is shown as a pseudogene. There are 14 residues in the CDR3. The CDR3 coding sequence is TGTGCCAGCAGCAAAGACAGCCCCCAAGAGACCCAGTACTTC. Amino acids: CASSKDSPQETQYF.

The chain uses TRBV7-9 and TRBJ2-1; TRBD2 matches 10 bases. CDR3 length: 15 amino acids. V was clipped by 10 bases and J by 12 bases; unmatched bases: 18. Germline V gene sequence: CDR1 SEHNR, CDR2 FQNEAQ (reference sequence). The CDR3 loop is CATLIEREGRFRQFF. The DNA of the CDR3 is TGTGCCACGCTGATCGAGCGGGAGGGCCGATTCAGGCAGTTCTTC.

The chain is built from TRBV18 and TRBJ2-7, with unresolved D. This CDR3 is 12 amino acids long. Germline CDR1 is KGHSH and CDR2 is LQKENI. V was cut by 4 bases and J by 0 bases, with 4 bases left in between. The CDR3 DNA is TGTGCCAGCTCACGGGCCTCCTACGAGCAGTACTTC. This codes for CASSRASYEQYF.

This chain connects TRBV18 to TRBJ2-5; 9 bases agree with TRBD2. Unmatched junction bases numbered 3, after V lost 0 bases and J lost 4 bases. This CDR3 contains 15 residues. Germline assignment: CDR1 KGHSH and CDR2 LQKENI. CDR3 sequence (DNA): TGTGCCAGCTCACCACCGGCAGCGGGAGGAGAGACCCAGTACTTC. This gives the protein CASSPPAAGGETQYF.

V usage is TRBV10-2 and J usage is TRBJ2-7, with a weak D call TRBD2 (5 bases). Trimming left V 3 bases short and J 0 bases short, with 12 bases between. This CDR3 comprises 15 residues. From germline, CDR1 is WSHSY and CDR2 SAAADI. The CDR3 reads CASSDTGSLSYEQYF. DNA of the CDR3: TGCGCCAGCAGTGACACGGGGAGTCTCTCCTACGAGCAGTACTTC.

This clone was counted a single time. The chain recombines TRBV18 with TRBJ2-2; TRBD1 is a possible D gene (6 bases). CDR1 is KGHSH, CDR2 LQKENI, per germline. Deletions cut 8 bases from V and 1 base from J, with 14 bases between. CDR3 size: 15 residues. The CDR3 coding sequence is TGTGCCAGCCCTCGGCCAGGGGAGAACACCGGGGAGCTGTTTTTT. Encoded protein: CASPRPGENTGELFF.

The J gene is TRBJ1-5, the V gene TRBV24-1, with 8 nucleotides matching TRBD1. The CDR3 totals 14 residues. From germline, CDR1 is KGHDR and CDR2 SFDVKD. V dropped 4 bases and J dropped 7; count of bases not matched to a gene: 5. DNA of the CDR3: TGTGCCACCAGTGAGCGGACAGGGACCCAGCCCCAGCATTTT. It yields the protein CATSERTGTQPQHF.

The V gene is TRBV27, the J gene TRBJ2-3; a weak D match, TRBD2 (5 bases). CDR3 length: 14 amino acids. The germline gives CDR1 MNHEY, CDR2 SMNVEV (reference sequence). The V gene lost 3 bases and the J gene lost 1 base, with 8 bases spanning the gap. The CDR3 here is CASSLVRGTDTQYF. The CDR3 region has the DNA TGTGCCAGCAGTTTGGTGCGGGGCACAGATACGCAGTATTTT.

This sequence joins TRBV3-1 (or the pseudogene TRBV3-2) and TRBJ1-2, with TRBD1 matching over 9 bases. The CDR3 has 13 amino acids. Germline V gene lookup returns CDR1 LGHDT and CDR2 YNNKEL (reference sequence). V shed 0 bases, J shed 13 bases, and the junction held 6 bases outside the gene matches. The CDR3 region has the DNA TGTGCCAGCAGCCAAGATCGGGACAGGGAGGGCACCTTC. Protein: CASSQDRDREGTF.

In its sample, this clone was seen once. The CDR3 bases are TGTGCCAGCATTCCGGGGGAATCCTACGAGCAGTACTTC. Amino acid sequence: CASIPGESYEQYF. The gene calls are TRBV21-1 and TRBJ2-7; the table's D call of TRBD2 was not tested on the DNA. TRBV21-1 is a pseudogene. The CDR3 consists of 13 residues.

In this sample, this clone turned up a few times. The chain is built from TRBV25-1 and TRBJ1-2; D might be TRBD1 (5 bases). There are 16 residues in the CDR3. The V end was cut by 3 bases, the J end by 2 bases, with 16 bases between. The germline V gene encodes CDR1 MGHDK and CDR2 SYGVNS. CDR3 residues: CASSESPGGANYGYTF. The CDR3 DNA follows: TGTGCCAGCAGTGAGTCACCGGGGGGAGCCAACTATGGCTACACCTTC.

The chain links TRBV13 to TRBJ2-2; the D gene is possibly TRBD2 (7 bases). Looked up from germline, CDR1 is PRHDT and CDR2 is FYEKMQ (reference sequence). The CDR3 covers 14 residues. V shed 5 bases and J shed 9 bases, with 16 bases lying between them. CDR3 amino acids: CASSTRGAPRELFF. The CDR3 nucleotides read TGTGCCAGCAGCACTCGGGGGGCCCCGAGGGAGCTGTTTTTT.

V usage is TRBV25-1 and J usage is TRBJ2-4; the match to TRBD1 covers 10 bases. The germline CDR1 and CDR2 sequences are MGHDK and SYGVNS. With V trimmed by 2 bases and J by 9 bases, 10 bases remained unmatched. The CDR3 contains 16 residues. The CDR3 loop reads CASSELVGQGIRIQYF. For the CDR3, the DNA is TGTGCCAGCAGTGAACTGGTGGGACAGGGGATACGCATTCAGTACTTC.

The CDR3 DNA reads TGTGCCAGCAGCTTATCTAGCGGGAGGTTTAATGAGCAGTTCTTC. This codes for CASSLSSGRFNEQFF. The genes are TRBV11-2 and TRBJ2-1; 11 bases map to TRBD2. The CDR3 is made up of 15 amino acids. V dropped 2 bases and J dropped 7; count of bases not matched to a gene: 4. The germline V gene encodes CDR1 SGHAT and CDR2 FQNNGV.

With respect to this clone: This CDR3 is also generated by other DNA sequences in the sample. This chain links TRBV9 with TRBJ2-7; 9 bases fit TRBD2. V shed 0 bases, J shed 4 bases, and the junction held 5 bases outside the gene matches. Germline values: CDR1 SGDLS, CDR2 YYNGEE. The CDR3 sequence is 15 residues long. The CDR3 sequence is CASSVGSGSSYEQYF. In nucleotides, the CDR3 is TGTGCCAGCAGCGTAGGTAGCGGGAGTTCGTACGAGCAGTACTTC. Filled out from reference TRBV9 and TRBJ2-7, the complete variable domain reads DSGVTQTPKHLITATGQRVTLRCSPRSGDLSVYWYQQSLDQGLQFLIQYYNGEERAKGNILERFSAQQFPDLHSELNLSSLELGDSALYFCASSVGSGSSYEQYFGPGTRLTVT.

This chain connects TRBV6-1 to TRBJ1-2; D call uncertain. The V end lost 0 bases, the J end lost 1 base, and 6 bases lay between the germline ends. Germline CDR1 MNHNS, CDR2 SASEGT. The CDR3 is 14 residues long. In DNA, the CDR3 is TGTGCCAGCAGTGAAGCGTTCAGTAACTATGGCTACACCTTC. It is translated as CASSEAFSNYGYTF.

The chain is built from TRBV7-9 and TRBJ2-7; tentatively, D is TRBD2 (5 bases). V lost 4 bases and J lost 7, with 11 bases in between. This CDR3 spans 12 amino acids. CDR1 is SEHNR and CDR2 is FQNEAQ in the germline V gene (reference sequence). The CDR3 is CASSSVGEEQYF. As DNA, the CDR3 is TGTGCCAGCAGCTCGGTGGGAGAAGAGCAGTACTTC.